This T cell receptor beta chain was sequenced in a study of response to subunit inactivated influenza vaccine. MiXCR, run by TCRdb on the RT-PCR reads, gives a single entry per CDR3 protein. Of approximately 480,000 distinct CDR3 sequences in the sample, 9.5% to 13% were seen once. CDR1 DFQATT and CDR2 SNEGSKA come from the germline V gene (reference sequence). CDR3 length: 13 amino acids. V lost 2 bases to trimming and J lost 6 bases, with 13 bases between them. Study-wide points: Authors suggested few new T cells are recruited by each seasonal influenza vaccination.

This clonotype showed up just a few times. Its matching antigen is unknown. The chain joins TRBV20-1 to TRBJ1-2; D may be TRBD1 (5 bases). The input for sequencing was PBMCs from blood, taken 35 to 45 days after vaccination. The sequence derives from a man in his forties or fifties who received an inactivated influenza vaccine. DNA of the CDR3: TGCAGTGCTAGACGGGGAGGGGTGGATGGCTACACCTTC. It translates to CSARRGGVDGYTF.